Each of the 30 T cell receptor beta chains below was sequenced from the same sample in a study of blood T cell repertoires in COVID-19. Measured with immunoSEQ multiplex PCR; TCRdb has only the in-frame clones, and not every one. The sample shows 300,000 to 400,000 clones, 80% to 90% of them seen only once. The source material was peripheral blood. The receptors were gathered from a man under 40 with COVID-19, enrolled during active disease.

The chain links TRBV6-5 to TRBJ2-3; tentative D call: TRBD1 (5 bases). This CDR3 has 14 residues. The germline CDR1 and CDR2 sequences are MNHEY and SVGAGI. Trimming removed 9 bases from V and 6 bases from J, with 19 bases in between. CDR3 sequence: CASLGIYSGDTQYF. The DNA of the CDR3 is TGTGCCAGTCTTGGTATATACTCAGGGGATACGCAGTATTTT.

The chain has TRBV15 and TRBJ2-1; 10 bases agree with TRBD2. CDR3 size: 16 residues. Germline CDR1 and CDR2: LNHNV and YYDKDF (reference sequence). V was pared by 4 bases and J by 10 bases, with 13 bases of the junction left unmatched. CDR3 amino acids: CATSTASGGGWREQFF. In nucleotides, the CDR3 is TGTGCCACCAGCACCGCTAGCGGGGGCGGATGGAGAGAGCAGTTCTTC.

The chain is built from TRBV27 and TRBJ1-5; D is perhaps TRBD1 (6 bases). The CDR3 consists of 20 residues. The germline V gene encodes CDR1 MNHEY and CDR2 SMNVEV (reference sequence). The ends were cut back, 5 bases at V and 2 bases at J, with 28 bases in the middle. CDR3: CASSPQGLGSQKSGNQPQHF. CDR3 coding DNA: TGTGCCAGCAGTCCACAGGGCCTTGGTTCCCAAAAATCTGGCAATCAGCCCCAGCATTTT.

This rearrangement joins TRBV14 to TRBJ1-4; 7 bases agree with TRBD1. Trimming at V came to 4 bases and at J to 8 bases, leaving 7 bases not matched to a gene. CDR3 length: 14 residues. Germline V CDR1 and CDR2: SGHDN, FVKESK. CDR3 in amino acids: CASSPFPGGEKLFF. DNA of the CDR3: TGTGCCAGCAGCCCATTCCCAGGGGGGGAAAAACTGTTTTTT.

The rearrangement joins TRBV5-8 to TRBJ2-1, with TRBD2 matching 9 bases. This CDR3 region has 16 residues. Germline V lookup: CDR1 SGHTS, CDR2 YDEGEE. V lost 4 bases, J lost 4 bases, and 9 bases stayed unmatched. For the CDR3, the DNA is TGTGCCAGCAGCCAGCGTCGGCTAGCGGGGTACAATGAGCAGTTCTTC. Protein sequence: CASSQRRLAGYNEQFF.

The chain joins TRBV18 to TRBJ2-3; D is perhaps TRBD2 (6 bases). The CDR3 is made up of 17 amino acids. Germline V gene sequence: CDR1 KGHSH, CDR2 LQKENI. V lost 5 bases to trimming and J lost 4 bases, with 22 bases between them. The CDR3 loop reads CASSSALGGGIPDTQYF. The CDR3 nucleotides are TGTGCCAGCTCATCGGCCTTGGGGGGAGGCATCCCAGATACGCAGTATTTT. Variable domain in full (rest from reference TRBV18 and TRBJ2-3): NAGVMQNPRHLVRRRGQEARLRCSPMKGHSHVYWYRQLPEEGLKFMVYLQKENIIDESGMPKERFSAEFPKEGPSILRIQQVVRGDSAAYFCASSSALGGGIPDTQYFGPGTRLTVL.

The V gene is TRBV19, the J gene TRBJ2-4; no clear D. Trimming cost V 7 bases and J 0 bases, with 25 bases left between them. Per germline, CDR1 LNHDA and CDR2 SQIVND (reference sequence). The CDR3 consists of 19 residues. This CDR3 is CASTTQRRSSPLAKNIQYF. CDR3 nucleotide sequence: TGTGCCAGTACCACCCAGAGGCGGAGCTCCCCTCTAGCCAAAAACATTCAGTACTTC.

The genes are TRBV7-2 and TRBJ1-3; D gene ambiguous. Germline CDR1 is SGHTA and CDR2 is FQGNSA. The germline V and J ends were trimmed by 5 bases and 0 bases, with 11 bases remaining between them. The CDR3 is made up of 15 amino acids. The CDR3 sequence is CASSPIPGSGNTIYF. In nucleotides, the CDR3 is TGTGCCAGCAGCCCCATCCCCGGCTCTGGAAACACCATATATTTT.

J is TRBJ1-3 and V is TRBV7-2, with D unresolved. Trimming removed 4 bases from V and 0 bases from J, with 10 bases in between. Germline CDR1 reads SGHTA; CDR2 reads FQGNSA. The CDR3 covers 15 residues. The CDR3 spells CASSSPGSSGNTIYF. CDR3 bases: TGTGCCAGCAGCTCTCCGGGGTCCTCTGGAAACACCATATATTTT.

CDR3 in amino acids: CAISGGGNSPLHF. As DNA, the CDR3 is TGTGCCATCAGTGGAGGAGGGAACTCACCCCTCCACTTT. The chain recombines TRBV10-3 with TRBJ1-6; D is unclear. This CDR3 has 13 residues. Trimming pared 4 bases from V and 10 bases from J, leaving 11 bases between. Germline values: CDR1 ENHRY, CDR2 SYGVKD.

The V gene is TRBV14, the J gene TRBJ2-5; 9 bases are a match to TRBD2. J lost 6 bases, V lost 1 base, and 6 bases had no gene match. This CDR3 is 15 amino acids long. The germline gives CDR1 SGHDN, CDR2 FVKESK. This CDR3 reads CASSQGLAGRKTQYF. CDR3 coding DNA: TGTGCCAGCAGCCAAGGGCTAGCGGGAAGGAAGACCCAGTACTTC.

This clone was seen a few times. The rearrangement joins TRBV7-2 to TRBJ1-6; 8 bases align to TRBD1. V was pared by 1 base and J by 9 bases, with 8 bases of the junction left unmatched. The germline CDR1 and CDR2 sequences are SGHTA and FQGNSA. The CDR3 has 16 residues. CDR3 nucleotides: TGTGCCAGCAGCTTAGGGTCCCCAGGGGGCGTTTCACCCCTCCACTTT. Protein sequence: CASSLGSPGGVSPLHF.

The CDR3 sequence: CASSATGTTGQTQYF. DNA of the CDR3: TGTGCCAGCAGTGCCACCGGGACAACGGGCCAGACCCAGTACTTC. The V gene is TRBV28, the J gene TRBJ2-5; maybe TRBD1 (6 bases). The CDR3 has 15 residues. V was shortened by 5 bases and J by 6 bases, with 19 bases between the two germline ends. From germline, CDR1 is MDHEN and CDR2 SYDVKM.

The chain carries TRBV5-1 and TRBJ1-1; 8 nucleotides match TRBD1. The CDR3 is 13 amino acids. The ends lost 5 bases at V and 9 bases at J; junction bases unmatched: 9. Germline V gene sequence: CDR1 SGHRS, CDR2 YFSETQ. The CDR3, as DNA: TGCGCCAGCAGTCCCCAGACAGGGGAAAAAGCTTTCTTT. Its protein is CASSPQTGEKAFF.

The CDR3 DNA reads as TGCGCCAGCACGGGGTTCCACAATGAGCAGTTCTTC. It specifies CASTGFHNEQFF. This chain links TRBV5-1 with TRBJ2-1; the D gene is possibly TRBD2 (5 bases). V shed 6 bases and J shed 5 bases, with 9 bases lying between them. The CDR3 consists of 12 residues. CDR1 SGHRS and CDR2 YFSETQ come from the germline V gene.

The CDR3 DNA is TGTGCCAGCAGCGTTCCTCTAGCGGGCGTTAACACCGGGGAGCTGTTTTTT. Amino acids: CASSVPLAGVNTGELFF. This chain uses TRBV9 with TRBJ2-2, with 8 bases that match TRBD2. CDR1 and CDR2 from the germline V gene are SGDLS and YYNGEE. V was pared by 2 bases and J by 2 bases, with 8 bases of the junction left unmatched. The CDR3 loop spans 17 amino acids.

The CDR3 DNA sequence: TGTGCCAGCAGCTTAGCACAGCTCCAAGAGACCCAGTACTTC. Its protein product is CASSLAQLQETQYF. The rearrangement joins TRBV7-2 to TRBJ2-5; D is uncertain. Trimming cost V 0 bases and J 1 base, with 6 bases left between them. CDR1 is SGHTA and CDR2 is FQGNSA in the germline V gene. This CDR3 region has 14 residues.

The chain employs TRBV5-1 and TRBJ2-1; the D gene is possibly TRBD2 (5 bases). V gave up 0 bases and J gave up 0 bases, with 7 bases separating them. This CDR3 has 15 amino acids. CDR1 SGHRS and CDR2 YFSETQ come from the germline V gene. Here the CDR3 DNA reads TGCGCCAGCAGCTTGGTCGGAGGCTCCTACAATGAGCAGTTCTTC. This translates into CASSLVGGSYNEQFF.

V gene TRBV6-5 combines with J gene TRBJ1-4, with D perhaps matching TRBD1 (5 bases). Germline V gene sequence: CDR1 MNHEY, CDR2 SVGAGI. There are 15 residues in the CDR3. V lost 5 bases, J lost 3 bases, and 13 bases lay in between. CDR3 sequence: CASSRRQISNEKLFF. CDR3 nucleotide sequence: TGTGCCAGCAGTCGGCGACAGATATCTAATGAAAAACTGTTTTTT.

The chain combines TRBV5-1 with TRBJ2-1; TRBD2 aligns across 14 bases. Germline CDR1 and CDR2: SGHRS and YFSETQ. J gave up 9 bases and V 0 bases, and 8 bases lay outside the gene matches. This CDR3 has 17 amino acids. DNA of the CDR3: TGCGCCAGCAGCTTGGAGGGGGGACTAGCGGGAGTAGGTGAGCAGTTCTTC. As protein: CASSLEGGLAGVGEQFF.

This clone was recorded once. In DNA, the CDR3 is TGTGCCAGCACCCGATTCCAGGGGGTGCCCTCTGGGGCCAACGTCCTGACTTTC. This gives the protein CASTRFQGVPSGANVLTF. The chain is built from TRBV7-8 and TRBJ2-6; 7 bases line up with TRBD1. The ends lost 7 bases at V and 0 bases at J; junction bases unmatched: 12. The CDR3 runs 18 residues. Germline V gene sequence: CDR1 SGHVS, CDR2 FQNEAQ.

CDR3 region: CASSISSGVYNEQFF. DNA of the CDR3: TGTGCCAGTAGTATTTCTAGCGGGGTTTACAATGAGCAGTTCTTC. This chain links TRBV19 with TRBJ2-1; 9 bases are a match to TRBD2. CDR1 is LNHDA, CDR2 SQIVND, per germline (reference sequence). CDR3 length: 15 amino acids. V shed 3 bases, J shed 4 bases, and the junction held 4 bases outside the gene matches.

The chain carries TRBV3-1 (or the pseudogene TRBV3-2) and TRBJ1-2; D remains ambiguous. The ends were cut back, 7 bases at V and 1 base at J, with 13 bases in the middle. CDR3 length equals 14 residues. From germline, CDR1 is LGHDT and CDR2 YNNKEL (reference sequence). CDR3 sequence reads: CASTPREGNYGYTF. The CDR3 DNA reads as TGTGCCAGCACCCCACGTGAGGGTAACTATGGCTACACCTTC.

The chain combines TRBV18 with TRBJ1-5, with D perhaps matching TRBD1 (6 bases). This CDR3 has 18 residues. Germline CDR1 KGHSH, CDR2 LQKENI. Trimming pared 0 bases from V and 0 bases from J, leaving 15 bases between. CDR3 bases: TGTGCCAGCTCACCACCGATGCTGGGGGCCCTTAGCAATCAGCCCCAGCATTTT. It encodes CASSPPMLGALSNQPQHF.

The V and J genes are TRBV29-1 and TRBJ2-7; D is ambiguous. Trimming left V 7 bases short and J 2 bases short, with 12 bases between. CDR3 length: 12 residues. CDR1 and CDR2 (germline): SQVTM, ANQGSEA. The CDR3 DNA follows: TGCAGCGGCCTTGGTAGTACCTACGAGCAGTACTTC. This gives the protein CSGLGSTYEQYF.

As DNA, the CDR3 is TGTGCCAGCAGTGAGAACAGAAGACAGCCCCAGCATTTT. It specifies CASSENRRQPQHF. The chain joins TRBV2 to TRBJ1-5, with unresolved D. CDR1 and CDR2 from the germline V gene are SNHLY and FYNNEI. V lost 3 bases to trimming and J lost 7 bases, with 10 bases between them. This CDR3 spans 13 amino acids.

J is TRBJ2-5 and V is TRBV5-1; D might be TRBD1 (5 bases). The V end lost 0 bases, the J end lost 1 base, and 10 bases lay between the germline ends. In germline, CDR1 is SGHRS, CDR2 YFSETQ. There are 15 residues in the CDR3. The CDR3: CASSLVVGAQETQYF. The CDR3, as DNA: TGCGCCAGCAGCTTGGTTGTTGGGGCCCAAGAGACCCAGTACTTC.

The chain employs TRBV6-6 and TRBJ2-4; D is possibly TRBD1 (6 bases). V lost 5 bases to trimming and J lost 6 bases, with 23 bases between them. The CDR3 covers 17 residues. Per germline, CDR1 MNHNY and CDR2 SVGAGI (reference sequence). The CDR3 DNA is TGTGCCAGCAGTCCCCGCCCGGGACAACCGTGGGGAAACATTCAGTACTTC. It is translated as CASSPRPGQPWGNIQYF.

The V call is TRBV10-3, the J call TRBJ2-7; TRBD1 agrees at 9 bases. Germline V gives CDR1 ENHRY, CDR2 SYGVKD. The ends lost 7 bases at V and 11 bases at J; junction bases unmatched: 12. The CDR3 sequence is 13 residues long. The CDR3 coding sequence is TGTGCCATCAAATCTACAGGGGGCGGTTGGGAGTACTTC. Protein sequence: CAIKSTGGGWEYF.

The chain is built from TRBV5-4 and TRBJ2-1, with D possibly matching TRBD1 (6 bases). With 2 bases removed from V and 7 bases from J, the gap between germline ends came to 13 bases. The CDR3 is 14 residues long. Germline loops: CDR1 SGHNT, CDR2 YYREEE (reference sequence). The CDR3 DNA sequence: TGTGCCAGCAGCTTATCTGGACAGAAAAATGAGCAGTTCTTC. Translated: CASSLSGQKNEQFF.